The 28 T cell receptor beta chains below were found in one sample sequenced in a study of shared clonotypes between healthy human individuals. Sequenced by immunoSEQ multiplex PCR; TCRdb stores in-frame clones only, minus some. This table has under 1,100,000 clones, 75% to 80% appearing once. What was sequenced was memory CD4+ T cells from PBMCs. Regarding subset: CD45RA-negative fraction. These receptors came from a man younger than 30 in good health. Some clones in this sample may be carry-over from other donors' samples.

This clone was seen many times. The CDR3 DNA reads TGTGCCAGCAGTGCCCCCGCCTGGCGGGGGATACAAGAGACCCAGTACTTC. This encodes CASSAPAWRGIQETQYF. This chain links TRBV28 with TRBJ2-5; TRBD2 aligns across 7 bases. Germline loops: CDR1 MDHEN, CDR2 SYDVKM. The CDR3 covers 17 residues. V lost 5 bases and J lost 2; bases outside the gene matches: 14.

The CDR3, as DNA: TGTGCCAGCTTGTGGCAGGCGGGGGAAGAGACCCAGTACTTC. This encodes CASLWQAGEETQYF. The J gene is TRBJ2-5, the V gene TRBV7-2; 7 positions match TRBD2. CDR1 is SGHTA and CDR2 is FQGNSA in the germline V gene. The CDR3 length is 14 residues. Trimming removed 8 bases from V and 3 bases from J; junction bases left unmatched: 9.

In this sample, this clone turned up a few times. This chain links TRBV15 with TRBJ2-3; D ambiguous. CDR1 is LNHNV and CDR2 is YYDKDF in the germline V gene (reference sequence). This CDR3 is built from 16 residues. V lost 0 bases and J 6 bases, leaving 16 bases between the germline ends. The DNA of the CDR3 is TGTGCCACCAGCAGAGATTCTAGTCTACTATCGGATACGCAGTATTTT. Translation gives CATSRDSSLLSDTQYF.

This clone was seen a few times. The chain links TRBV28 to TRBJ1-1, with D possibly matching TRBD1 (6 bases). The CDR3 has 15 residues. The V end lost 2 bases, the J end lost 0 bases, and 10 bases lay between the germline ends. CDR1 and CDR2 from the germline V gene are MDHEN and SYDVKM. This CDR3 is CASSLRDNLNTEAFF. The CDR3 region has the DNA TGTGCCAGCAGTTTACGGGACAACCTGAACACTGAAGCTTTCTTT.

This chain links TRBV7-8 with TRBJ1-2, with TRBD1 matching over 9 bases. Unmatched junction bases numbered 10, after V lost 5 bases and J lost 3 bases. This CDR3 has 16 residues. CDR1 and CDR2 (germline): SGHVS, FQNEAQ. The CDR3 sequence is CASSLLGGQGDYGYTF. CDR3 coding DNA: TGTGCCAGCAGCCTTCTCGGGGGACAGGGAGACTATGGCTACACCTTC.

The chain carries TRBV10-3 and TRBJ2-1; D not resolved. Deletions cut 3 bases from V and 8 bases from J, with 5 bases between. Germline CDR1 and CDR2: ENHRY and SYGVKD. The length of the CDR3 is 11 residues. The CDR3 here is CAISDIHEQFF. The CDR3 DNA reads as TGTGCCATCAGTGACATCCATGAGCAGTTCTTC.

V and J are TRBV2 and TRBJ2-7; TRBD1 might be the D (6 bases). V lost 6 bases and J 0 bases, leaving 12 bases between the germline ends. Germline V gives CDR1 SNHLY, CDR2 FYNNEI. CDR3 length equals 14 residues. Here the CDR3 reads CASSPDRSSYEQYF. The CDR3 DNA is TGTGCCAGCAGCCCTGACAGGAGCTCCTACGAGCAGTACTTC.

The chain recombines TRBV6-1 with TRBJ1-1; D is ambiguous. V was shortened by 7 bases and J by 4 bases, with 13 bases between the two germline ends. Germline CDR1 is MNHNS and CDR2 is SASEGT. CDR3 length equals 13 residues. As DNA, the CDR3 is TGTGCCAGCACCGAGGAAATGGGCACTGAAGCTTTCTTT. This encodes CASTEEMGTEAFF.

The chain recombines TRBV6-5 with TRBJ2-5; TRBD2 matches at 11 bases. CDR3 length: 15 amino acids. The V gene's germline CDR1 is MNHEY and CDR2 SVGAGI. Trimming at V came to 2 bases and at J to 3 bases, leaving 2 bases not matched to a gene. CDR3 nucleotides: TGTGCCAGCAGTTACGTGACTAGCGGGAAAGAGACCCAGTACTTC. Protein: CASSYVTSGKETQYF.

J is TRBJ2-7 and V is TRBV6-1; D could derive from TRBD1 or TRBD2 (5 bases each). The CDR3 runs 14 residues. The V gene lost 8 bases and the J gene lost 0 bases, with 14 bases spanning the gap. CDR1 is MNHNS, CDR2 SASEGT, per germline. CDR3 protein: CASHRDGYSYEQYF. CDR3 nucleotides: TGTGCCAGCCACCGGGACGGATACTCCTACGAGCAGTACTTC.

This clone was seen ten or more times. The chain links TRBV5-1 to TRBJ2-3, with TRBD1 matching 7 bases. Trimming at V came to 4 bases and at J to 1 base, leaving 9 bases not matched to a gene. CDR1 and CDR2 (germline): SGHRS, YFSETQ. The CDR3 sequence is 16 residues long. The CDR3 nucleotides read TGCGCCAGCAGCCACCCGAGACAGGGCGGCACAGATACGCAGTATTTT. Translated: CASSHPRQGGTDTQYF.

The V call is TRBV5-1, the J call TRBJ1-1, with TRBD1 matching 8 bases. V dropped 4 bases and J dropped 1; count of bases not matched to a gene: 6. In germline, CDR1 is SGHRS, CDR2 YFSETQ. The CDR3 has 15 amino acids. The CDR3 protein is CASSVRGTGNTEAFF. The CDR3 coding sequence is TGCGCCAGCAGCGTTCGAGGGACAGGGAACACTGAAGCTTTCTTT.

This clone appeared a few times. The chain is built from TRBV11-2 and TRBJ2-1, with TRBD2 matching over 13 bases. V dropped 3 bases and J dropped 15; count of bases not matched to a gene: 11. The germline gives CDR1 SGHAT, CDR2 FQNNGV. This CDR3 has 15 amino acids. CDR3: CASSFGLAGVRNPFF. In DNA form, the CDR3 reads TGTGCCAGCAGCTTCGGACTAGCGGGAGTTAGGAATCCGTTCTTC.

The genes are TRBV9 and TRBJ2-4; 14 nucleotides agree with TRBD2. The CDR3 is 18 amino acids. Losses at the gene ends were 0 bases for V and 7 bases for J; bases not matched to a gene: 9. Germline V gene sequence: CDR1 SGDLS, CDR2 YYNGEE. This chain's CDR3 is CASSVGPGTSGRGNIQYF. The CDR3 bases are TGTGCCAGCAGCGTAGGACCCGGGACTAGCGGGAGAGGTAACATTCAGTACTTC.

The chain combines TRBV6-6 with TRBJ1-5; the D is unclear. V lost 8 bases and J lost 0, with 5 bases in between. CDR1 and CDR2 from the germline V gene are MNHNY and SVGAGI (reference sequence). The CDR3 is 12 residues long. CDR3 sequence (DNA): TGTGCCAGCGGGGTTAGCAATCAGCCCCAGCATTTT. Translated, it gives CASGVSNQPQHF.

CDR3 bases: TGCGCCAGCAGCTTGGGACTAGCGGGAGAATCAGATACGCAGTATTTT. Translation gives CASSLGLAGESDTQYF. The V gene is TRBV5-1, the J gene TRBJ2-3; 12 bases align to TRBD2. The CDR3 length is 16 residues. The V gene's germline CDR1 is SGHRS and CDR2 YFSETQ. J gave up 4 bases and V 0 bases, and 3 bases lay outside the gene matches.

The V and J genes are TRBV10-3 and TRBJ1-1, with D perhaps TRBD1 (5 bases). Germline CDR1 and CDR2: ENHRY and SYGVKD. The CDR3 runs 14 residues. The V end lost 10 bases, the J end lost 11 bases, and 26 bases lay between the germline ends. In DNA form, the CDR3 reads TGTGCCACCACCCCTCAACGTGAAGGGGACGGGGCTTTCTTT. Translation: CATTPQREGDGAFF.

This clone was detected only a few times. Other DNA sequences in this specimen translate into the identical CDR3. J is TRBJ2-7 and V is TRBV7-2; 9 positions match TRBD1. J lost 4 bases, V lost 1 base, and 5 bases had no gene match. Germline lookup yields CDR1 SGHTA and CDR2 FQGNSA. This CDR3 has 15 amino acids. The CDR3 DNA reads TGTGCCAGCAGCTTAGTGACAGGGGGTTCATACGAGCAGTACTTC. The encoded protein is CASSLVTGGSYEQYF.

The sample holds one count of this clone. V usage is TRBV6-6 and J usage is TRBJ2-3; 9 bases line up with TRBD1. The germline CDR1 and CDR2 sequences are MNHNY and SVGAGI (reference sequence). This CDR3 is 16 amino acids long. J lost 2 bases, V lost 2 bases, and 5 bases had no gene match. This CDR3 reads CASSYSGDRATDTQYF. Written as DNA, the CDR3 is TGTGCCAGCAGTTACAGCGGGGACAGGGCCACAGATACGCAGTATTTT.

As to this clone: The same CDR3 can be traced to other DNA sequences in this sample. The gene calls are TRBV27 and TRBJ1-1; D possibly corresponds to TRBD1 (5 bases). The CDR3 consists of 13 residues. Per the germline V gene, CDR1 is MNHEY and CDR2 is SMNVEV (reference sequence). Trimming removed 2 bases at V and 5 bases at J, with 9 bases between. The CDR3 coding sequence is TGTGCCAGCAGTTTAAACGGGGGAACTGAAGCTTTCTTT. Encoded protein: CASSLNGGTEAFF.

This clone was picked up one time. This rearrangement joins TRBV6-4 to TRBJ1-5, with TRBD1 as a possible D gene (6 bases). CDR1 is MRHNA, CDR2 SNTAGT, per germline. V shed 7 bases and J shed 6 bases, with 16 bases lying between them. CDR3 size: 14 residues. The CDR3 DNA sequence: TGTGCCAGCATTTTACAGGGCCGATTTCAGCCCCAGCATTTT. Translation: CASILQGRFQPQHF.

The CDR3 DNA follows: TGTGCCAGCAGCCCTAGGGCTGGGACCGCTGGAAACACCATATATTTT. Translated, it gives CASSPRAGTAGNTIYF. J is TRBJ1-3 and V is TRBV7-6, with D possibly TRBD1 on 5 matching bases. Germline V CDR1 and CDR2: SGHVS, FNYEAQ. V lost 5 bases to trimming and J lost 2 bases, with 16 bases between them. The CDR3 contains 16 residues. The entire variable domain, with the rest obtained from reference TRBV7-6 and TRBJ1-3, is as follows: GAGVSQSPRYKVTKRGQDVALRCDPISGHVSLYWYRQALGQGPEFLTYFNYEAQQDKSGLPNDRFSAERPEGSISTLTIQRTEQRDSAMYRCASSPRAGTAGNTIYFGEGSWLTVV.

In its sample, this clone was seen a few times. The V and J genes are TRBV2 and TRBJ1-1, with D possibly TRBD1 on 5 matching bases. This CDR3 spans 14 amino acids. V lost 4 bases and J 5 bases, leaving 14 bases between the germline ends. The V gene's germline CDR1 is SNHLY and CDR2 FYNNEI. The CDR3 sequence: CASSARRGSTEAFF. CDR3 bases: TGTGCCAGCAGTGCGCGGAGGGGTTCGACTGAAGCTTTCTTT.

This chain connects TRBV4-2 to TRBJ2-7; D is perhaps TRBD2 (5 bases). The germline V and J ends were trimmed by 0 bases and 2 bases, with 11 bases remaining between them. The V gene's germline CDR1 is LGHNA and CDR2 YNFKEQ. The CDR3 is 15 amino acids. The CDR3 is CASSQDLGITYEQYF. The CDR3 coding sequence is TGTGCCAGCAGCCAAGATCTCGGGATCACCTACGAGCAGTACTTC.

V and J are TRBV9 and TRBJ1-3, with 9 bases lining up with TRBD1. Germline trimming cut 3 bases from V and 2 bases from J; bases unmatched to any gene: 6. Germline CDR1 SGDLS, CDR2 YYNGEE. CDR3 length: 16 amino acids. The CDR3 here is CASSERQGGTGNTIYF. In DNA form, the CDR3 reads TGTGCCAGCAGCGAGCGACAGGGGGGAACTGGAAACACCATATATTTT.

The table lists this clone with a count of one. V is TRBV30 and J is TRBJ2-1; 12 bases line up with TRBD2. CDR1 is GTSNPN, CDR2 SVGIG, per germline (reference sequence). V lost 2 bases and J lost 4; bases outside the gene matches: 12. The CDR3 loop spans 18 amino acids. CDR3 sequence reads: CAWSHAARTSGAYNEQFF. The CDR3 DNA follows: TGTGCCTGGAGTCACGCCGCTCGGACTAGCGGGGCGTACAATGAGCAGTTCTTC.

This chain joins TRBV5-4 and TRBJ1-5; TRBD1 matches at 10 bases. V lost 4 bases to trimming and J lost 6 bases; unmatched junction nucleotides: 10. Germline CDR1 and CDR2: SGHNT and YYREEE (reference sequence). There are 16 residues in the CDR3. This chain's CDR3 is CASSAGGDRGAQPQHF. CDR3 sequence (DNA): TGTGCCAGCAGCGCCGGAGGGGACAGGGGCGCTCAGCCCCAGCATTTT.

The genes are TRBV18 and TRBJ1-5; D might be TRBD1 (5 bases). Trimming stripped 1 base from V and 7 bases from J, with 14 bases between. CDR3 size: 15 residues. Germline loops: CDR1 KGHSH, CDR2 LQKENI. Here the CDR3 DNA reads TGTGCCAGCTCACCACGGGGCGAGGCACGACAGCCCCAGCATTTT. Residues: CASSPRGEARQPQHF.